The source of this T cell receptor beta chain is a study of blood T cells in healthy people across ages. Using a J-beta primer mix together with a sample-barcoded 5' primer, a second PCR was run for roughly 6 to 11 cycles. MiXCR was run by TCRdb on the 5' RACE reads, yielding one entry per CDR3 protein. The repertoire includes around 800,000 distinct CDR3 sequences, around 24% of them detected once, and roughly 3.1% sits in the top ten. The CDR3 spans 15 residues. Germline lookup yields CDR1 SNHLY and CDR2 FYNNEI. The same data also contributed to another study, on T cells of mothers and their children.

The rearrangement uses TRBV2 and TRBJ2-5; a possible D gene is TRBD1 (6 bases). The J call is uncertain, as TRBJ2-7 better fits the DNA end. The sample taken for sequencing was blood. The receptor comes from a boy between 10 and 17 years old in good health. CDR3 sequence: CASRIPSNRAYEQYF. The CDR3 DNA reads TGTGCCAGCAGGATTCCGTCTAACAGGGCCTACGAGCAGTACTTC.